The sequence of this TCR beta chain was determined in a study of spatial heterogeneity in lung cancer. Time point described: blood at routine non-recurrence follow-up after resection. Unsorted tumor, nontumor lung tissue or cryopreserved PBMC supplied the whole RNA. TCRdb fed the 5' RACE reads into MiXCR, producing one record per CDR3 protein. Here the sample spans roughly 120,000 distinct CDR3 sequences, 10% to 15% being singletons. V lost 2 bases and J lost 2, with 8 bases in between. Looked up from germline, CDR1 is MNHEY and CDR2 is SVGAGI. The CDR3 is 14 amino acids. The receptor was derived from a male donor with early-stage non-small cell lung cancer. J is TRBJ2-3 and V is TRBV6-5; weak D call: TRBD2 (6 bases). Sequencing was performed on PBMCs, taken at follow-up. CDR3 nucleotide sequence: TGTGCCAGCAGTTACAGGACTAACACAGATACGCAGTATTTT. Residues: CASSYRTNTDTQYF.